The rows below give T cell receptor beta chains drawn from one sample of a study of Ad26.COV2.S vaccination and SARS-CoV-2 variants. Some clones are missing from TCRdb's copy, which holds only in-frame ones; the method was immunoSEQ multiplex PCR. The profile shows roughly 320,000 clones, 86% of them singletons. The sequences come from peripheral blood, collected in a trial of Ad26.COV2.S vaccine versus placebo. These receptors all come from a person aged 18 to 65 who received the Ad26.COV2.S COVID-19 vaccine or a placebo. Each CDR3 is given with its conserved first and last residue. The D gene is left open where the match is weak. A row's size may be missing; if present it is once, few, many or a size class.

d_call	v_call	clone_size	j_call	cdr3_length	cdr3_nt	cdr3_aa
TRBD1	TRBV25-1	.	TRBJ2-7	16	TGTGCCAGCAGTGAAATGCCCGGGACAGGTCTCTACGAGCAGTACTTC	CASSEMPGTGLYEQYF
.	TRBV19	.	TRBJ1-4	18	TGTGCCAGTACTTTAGGCTCGGGGCCTAAGGAGACTAATGAAAAACTGTTTTTT	CASTLGSGPKETNEKLFF
TRBD1	TRBV6-6	.	TRBJ1-5	15	TGTGCCAGCAGTTCGGGACAGGGGGAAGGTCAGCCCCAGCATTTT	CASSSGQGEGQPQHF
.	TRBV7-7	few	TRBJ2-5	16	TGTGCTAGCAGCTTAGGGGGGAGGACAGCACAAGAGACCCAGTACTTC	CASSLGGRTAQETQYF
.	TRBV6-2/TRBV6-3	.	TRBJ1-2	13	TGTGCCAGCAGTTACAAAGGGAACTATGGCTACACCTTC	CASSYKGNYGYTF
TRBD2	TRBV30	.	TRBJ2-3	15	TGTGCCTGGAGTGTGGCTAGCGGTACCACAGATACGCAGTATTTT	CAWSVASGTTDTQYF
TRBD1	TRBV5-1	.	TRBJ1-2	15	TGCGCCAGCAGCTCCTTACAGGGGTTGGAAGCTGGCTACACCTTC	CASSSLQGLEAGYTF
.	TRBV15	.	TRBJ2-2	18	TGTGCCACCAGCAGACCCCTCAGCAGTGGGGGGAACACCGGGGAGCTGTTTTTT	CATSRPLSSGGNTGELFF
TRBD2	TRBV29-1	.	TRBJ2-3	14	TGCAGCGTCCGGACTAGCGGGGGTTATGATACGCAGTATTTT	CSVRTSGGYDTQYF
.	TRBV12-5	.	TRBJ1-2	13	TGTGCTAGTGGTTTTGGAGGGCTCTATGGCTACACCTTC	CASGFGGLYGYTF
.	TRBV9	.	TRBJ1-4	14	TGTGCCAGCAGCGCCACAGGGCCTAATGAAAAACTGTTTTTT	CASSATGPNEKLFF
TRBD1	TRBV13	.	TRBJ2-7	19	TGTGCCAGCAGCCCCCTCGCCCCGGGACAGGGGGCTGGCTCCTACGAGCAGTACTTC	CASSPLAPGQGAGSYEQYF
.	TRBV10-3	.	TRBJ1-1	14	TGTGCCAGCTCTTTGCGGGTATTGAACACTGAAGCTTTCTTT	CASSLRVLNTEAFF
.	TRBV12-3/TRBV12-4	.	TRBJ2-7	11	TGTGCCAGCGGCACTTCCTACGAGCAGTACTTC	CASGTSYEQYF
TRBD2	TRBV6-5	.	TRBJ2-5	16	TGTGCCAGCAGTTACGTACGCGGGGGGGCAGAGGAGACCCAGTACTTC	CASSYVRGGAEETQYF
.	TRBV27	.	TRBJ2-1	16	TGTGCCAGCAGTTTATCATCACTTAGCTCCTACAATGAGCAGTTCTTC	CASSLSSLSSYNEQFF
TRBD1	TRBV6-2/TRBV6-3	few	TRBJ2-7	18	TGTGCCAGCAGTTCAAACCAGGCCCGTAGACAGGGGGCGCGTGAGCAGTACTTC	CASSSNQARRQGAREQYF
.	TRBV6-2/TRBV6-3	.	TRBJ2-3	13	TGTGCCAGCAGCGTACTGCGAGGAGATACGCAGTATTTT	CASSVLRGDTQYF
.	TRBV6-5	.	TRBJ1-4	15	TGTGCCACCACCCAAGGGGCGGGGGGTAATGAAAAACTGTTTTTT	CATTQGAGGNEKLFF
.	TRBV7-8	.	TRBJ2-6	14	TGTGCCAGCCTGGAAGGCTCTGGGGCCAACGTCCTGACTTTC	CASLEGSGANVLTF
.	TRBV7-2	.	TRBJ2-3	15	TGTGCCAGCAGCCATCGGAGGTCGGGGGATGATACGCAGTATTTT	CASSHRRSGDDTQYF
TRBD1	TRBV7-2	once	TRBJ1-4	14	TGTGCCAGCAGCACCGGGACAGGGGTAGAAAAACTGTTTTTT	CASSTGTGVEKLFF
TRBD1	TRBV5-1	.	TRBJ2-5	14	TGCGCCAGCAGCCCCGGGACAGGTCAAGAGACCCAGTACTTC	CASSPGTGQETQYF
.	TRBV7-9	once	TRBJ1-1	15	TGTGCCAGCAGCTTAGGTGAAGGGTGGAACACTGAAGCTTTCTTT	CASSLGEGWNTEAFF
.	TRBV15	.	TRBJ2-5	18	TGTGCCACCAGCAGAGATCAGGGGTCGGGTTCGCACTTGGAGACCCAGTACTTC	CATSRDQGSGSHLETQYF
.	TRBV5-1	.	TRBJ2-5	14	TGCGCCAGCAGCGCGGGCGACAAAAAAGAGACCCAGTACTTC	CASSAGDKKETQYF
.	TRBV7-2	.	TRBJ2-3	14	TGTGCCAGCAGCTTGCACTACTTAACAGATACGCAGTATTTT	CASSLHYLTDTQYF
TRBD1	TRBV6-5	.	TRBJ2-2	15	TGTGCCAGCAGGCCAGACAGGGGGCAATCCGGGGAGCTGTTTTTT	CASRPDRGQSGELFF
.	TRBV6-1	few	TRBJ1-3	14	TGTGCCAGCAGTTTAAGTGTACAGGCTGACACCATATATTTT	CASSLSVQADTIYF
TRBD2	TRBV5-4	.	TRBJ2-5	19	TGTGCCAGCAGCTTGGAGTCGCTGACTAGCGGGGGGGCCCTCGGGACCCAGTACTTC	CASSLESLTSGGALGTQYF
.	TRBV7-2	once	TRBJ2-5	13	TGTGCCAGCAGCTTTGCCCCTGAAGAGACCCAGTACTTC	CASSFAPEETQYF
.	TRBV27	once	TRBJ2-2	15	TGTGCCAGCAGTTTGGAGGGGTCGAACACCGGGGAGCTGTTTTTT	CASSLEGSNTGELFF
.	TRBV7-2	.	TRBJ2-3	14	TGTGCCAGCAGCTTACATTCGAGGACAGATACGCAGTATTTT	CASSLHSRTDTQYF
TRBD1	TRBV19	.	TRBJ1-2	15	TGTGCCAGTACCCTGAGGGACAGGACCCTGCGTGGCTACACCTTC	CASTLRDRTLRGYTF
.	TRBV18	.	TRBJ1-2	15	TGTGCCAGCTCACCCGAGGGACCAGCTAACTATGGCTACACCTTC	CASSPEGPANYGYTF